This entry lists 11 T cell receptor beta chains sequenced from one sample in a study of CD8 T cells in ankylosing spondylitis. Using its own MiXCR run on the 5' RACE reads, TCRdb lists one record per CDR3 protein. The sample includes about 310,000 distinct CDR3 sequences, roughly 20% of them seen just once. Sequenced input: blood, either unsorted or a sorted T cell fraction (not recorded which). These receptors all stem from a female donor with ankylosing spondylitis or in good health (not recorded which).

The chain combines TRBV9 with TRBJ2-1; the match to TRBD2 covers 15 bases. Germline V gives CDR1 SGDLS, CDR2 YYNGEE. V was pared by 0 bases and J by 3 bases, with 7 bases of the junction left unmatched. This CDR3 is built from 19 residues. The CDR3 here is CASSVDGLAGGPGYNEQFF. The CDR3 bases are TGTGCCAGCAGCGTAGATGGACTAGCGGGAGGGCCGGGCTACAATGAGCAGTTCTTC.

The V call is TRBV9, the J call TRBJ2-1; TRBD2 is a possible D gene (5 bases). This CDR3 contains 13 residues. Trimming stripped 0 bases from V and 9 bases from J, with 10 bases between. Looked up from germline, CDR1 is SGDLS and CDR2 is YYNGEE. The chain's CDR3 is CASSVDGIGEQFF. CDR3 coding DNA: TGTGCCAGCAGCGTAGACGGGATCGGTGAGCAGTTCTTC.

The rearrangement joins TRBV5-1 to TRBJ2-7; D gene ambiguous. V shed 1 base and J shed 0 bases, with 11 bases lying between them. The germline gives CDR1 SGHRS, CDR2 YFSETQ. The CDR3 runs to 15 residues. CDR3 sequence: CASSLYRESSYEQYF. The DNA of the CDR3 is TGCGCCAGCAGCTTGTACAGAGAGAGCTCCTACGAGCAGTACTTC.

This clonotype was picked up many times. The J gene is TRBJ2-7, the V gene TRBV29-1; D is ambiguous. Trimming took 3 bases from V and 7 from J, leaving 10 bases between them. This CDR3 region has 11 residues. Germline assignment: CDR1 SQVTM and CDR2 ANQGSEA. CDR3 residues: CSVEESREQYF. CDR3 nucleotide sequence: TGCAGCGTTGAGGAGAGTCGGGAGCAGTACTTC.

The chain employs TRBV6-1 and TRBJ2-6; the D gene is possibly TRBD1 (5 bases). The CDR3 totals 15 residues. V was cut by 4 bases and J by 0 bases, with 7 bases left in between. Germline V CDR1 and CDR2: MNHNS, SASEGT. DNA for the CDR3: TGTGCCAGCAGTGCAAGGGGCTCTGGGGCCAACGTCCTGACTTTC. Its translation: CASSARGSGANVLTF.

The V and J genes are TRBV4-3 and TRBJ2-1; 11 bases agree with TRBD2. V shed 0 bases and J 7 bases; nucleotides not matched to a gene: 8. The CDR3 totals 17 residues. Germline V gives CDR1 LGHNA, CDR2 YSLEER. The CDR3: CASSQEYSGRAWNEQFF. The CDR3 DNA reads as TGCGCCAGCAGCCAAGAATATAGCGGGAGGGCCTGGAATGAGCAGTTCTTC.

CDR3 nucleotide sequence: TGTGCCAGCAGCTTCGGGGGGACCCCTTCCCATGAGCAGTTCTTC. This translates into CASSFGGTPSHEQFF. The V gene is TRBV11-1, the J gene TRBJ2-1; the match to TRBD2 covers 7 bases. CDR3 size: 15 residues. The V gene's germline CDR1 is SGHAT and CDR2 FQDESV (reference sequence). V dropped 3 bases and J dropped 8; count of bases not matched to a gene: 10.

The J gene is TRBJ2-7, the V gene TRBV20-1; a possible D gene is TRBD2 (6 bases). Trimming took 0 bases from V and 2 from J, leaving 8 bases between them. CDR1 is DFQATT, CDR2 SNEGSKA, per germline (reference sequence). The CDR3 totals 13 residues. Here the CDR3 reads CSARDLATYEQYF. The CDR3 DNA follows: TGCAGTGCTAGAGATCTAGCGACCTACGAGCAGTACTTC.

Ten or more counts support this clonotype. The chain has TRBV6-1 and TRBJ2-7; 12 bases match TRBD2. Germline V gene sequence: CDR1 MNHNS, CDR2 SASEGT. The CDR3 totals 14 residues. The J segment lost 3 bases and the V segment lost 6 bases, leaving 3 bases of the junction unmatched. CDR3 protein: CASRTTSGSYEQYF. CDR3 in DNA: TGTGCCAGCAGAACGACTAGCGGGAGCTACGAGCAGTACTTC.

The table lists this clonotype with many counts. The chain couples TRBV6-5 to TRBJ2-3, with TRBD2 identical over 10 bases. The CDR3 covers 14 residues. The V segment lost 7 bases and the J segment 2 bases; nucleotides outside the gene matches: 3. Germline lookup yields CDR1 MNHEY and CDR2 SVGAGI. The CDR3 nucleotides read TGTGCCAGCACCCTAGCGGGGGACACAGATACGCAGTATTTT. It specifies CASTLAGDTDTQYF.

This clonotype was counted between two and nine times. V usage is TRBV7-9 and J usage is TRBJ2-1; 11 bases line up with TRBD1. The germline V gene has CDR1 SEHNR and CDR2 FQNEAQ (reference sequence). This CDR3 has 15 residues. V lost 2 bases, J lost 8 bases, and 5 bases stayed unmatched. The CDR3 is CASSLMGQGGHEQFF. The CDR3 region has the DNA TGTGCCAGCAGCTTAATGGGACAGGGGGGCCATGAGCAGTTCTTC.